These T cell receptor beta chains were read from a single sample in a study of blood T cell repertoires in COVID-19. The protocol was immunoSEQ multiplex PCR, while the TCRdb copy is restricted to in-frame clones and leaves out a portion. Of fewer than 250,000 clones in the sample, 84% were seen once. The sample taken for sequencing was PBMCs or T cells enriched from blood (not recorded which). The receptors originated from a man between 60 and 75 years old who had recovered from COVID-19. Both conserved end residues are part of each CDR3. The D gene is left open where the match is weak. The size of a clone is reported for some rows only, either as once, few or many, or as a class for expanded clones.

clone_size,v_call,j_call,d_call,cdr3_aa,cdr3_nt
.,TRBV9,TRBJ1-3,.,CASSVVGQRGNTIYF,TGTGCCAGCAGCGTAGTAGGACAGAGAGGAAACACCATATATTTT
medium-sized,TRBV6-4,TRBJ2-3,.,CASSDSPDTDTQYF,TGTGCCAGCAGTGACTCGCCAGACACAGATACGCAGTATTTT
.,TRBV11-2,TRBJ2-3,.,CASSSASVSPPYTQYF,TGTGCCAGCAGCTCCGCTTCAGTTTCCCCCCCTTACACGCAGTATTTT
.,TRBV6-6,TRBJ1-5,TRBD1,CASSYSSMTGGQPQHF,TGTGCCAGCAGTTACTCGTCCATGACAGGGGGCCAGCCCCAGCATTTT
.,TRBV12-3/TRBV12-4,TRBJ2-7,.,CASSLGRHEQYF,TGTGCCAGCAGTTTAGGCAGGCACGAGCAGTACTTC
.,TRBV7-9,TRBJ2-1,.,CASSLEAGANPKVQFF,TGTGCCAGCAGCTTAGAGGCGGGGGCCAACCCTAAAGTGCAGTTCTTC
.,TRBV21-1,TRBJ2-7,.,CASSAHPGEGHEQYF,TGTGCCAGCAGCGCCCACCCAGGGGAGGGCCACGAGCAGTACTTC
.,TRBV19,TRBJ1-6,.,CASSTGQPHNSPLHF,TGTGCCAGTAGTACCGGACAGCCTCATAATTCACCCCTCCACTTT
.,TRBV29-1,TRBJ1-2,TRBD1,CSVDRQGSNYGYTF,TGCAGCGTCGATCGACAGGGAAGTAACTATGGCTACACCTTC
.,TRBV27,TRBJ2-2,.,CASSLSSVRGELFF,TGTGCCAGCAGTTTATCGTCGGTACGTGGGGAGCTGTTTTTT
.,TRBV10-2,TRBJ1-2,TRBD1,CASSAGTGQGYTF,TGCGCCAGCAGCGCAGGGACAGGACAAGGCTACACCTTC
.,TRBV6-4,TRBJ2-7,.,CASRTGTLYEQYF,TGTGCCAGCAGGACCGGGACTCTCTACGAGCAGTACTTC
once,TRBV12-3/TRBV12-4,TRBJ1-2,TRBD1,CASTSDRVSGYTF,TGTGCCAGCACCTCTGACAGGGTTTCTGGCTACACCTTC
.,TRBV18,TRBJ2-1,TRBD1,CASSPTQGTQGNEQFF,TGTGCCAGCTCACCTACACAGGGGACCCAGGGGAATGAGCAGTTCTTC
.,TRBV2,TRBJ1-2,TRBD1,CASSGQQGNGYTF,TGTGCCAGCAGTGGACAACAGGGGAATGGCTACACCTTC
.,TRBV4-1,TRBJ1-1,.,CASSPGGAGKNTEAFF,TGCGCCAGCAGCCCCGGGGGGGCAGGGAAGAACACTGAAGCTTTCTTT
few,TRBV5-6,TRBJ1-6,.,CASSYASGVSIFPLHF,TGTGCCAGCAGTTATGCCTCAGGGGTTTCAATATTTCCCCTCCACTTT
.,TRBV12-3/TRBV12-4,TRBJ2-7,.,CASGRGRAYEQYF,TGTGCCAGCGGGCGGGGAAGGGCTTACGAGCAGTACTTC
.,TRBV15,TRBJ1-4,.,CATSMAGLGEKLFF,TGTGCCACCAGCATGGCGGGCCTGGGTGAAAAACTGTTTTTT
.,TRBV7-2,TRBJ2-5,TRBD2,CASSSLAGDVPQETQYF,TGTGCCAGCAGCTCCTTAGCGGGGGATGTCCCCCAAGAGACCCAGTACTTC
.,TRBV11-2,TRBJ2-5,TRBD1,CASSGQGVETQYF,TGTGCCAGCAGCGGACAGGGGGTGGAGACCCAGTACTTC
.,TRBV23-1,TRBJ1-4,.,CASSRLKWGRGRKLFF,TGCGCCAGCAGTCGCCTAAAATGGGGGAGGGGACGGAAACTGTTTTTT
.,TRBV4-3,TRBJ1-2,TRBD1,CASSRSRDRVFGYTF,TGCGCCAGCAGCCGATCGAGGGACAGGGTCTTTGGCTACACCTTC